The 2 T cell receptor beta chains below were found in one sample sequenced in a study of graft-versus-host responses after intestinal transplantation. Antigen specificity for these receptors is unknown. Assay: immunoSEQ multiplex PCR; the TCRdb copy retains only in-frame clones and omits some. The sample shows about 88,000 clones, 85% to 95% of them seen only once. Here the sequenced sample was unstimulated CD4+ T cells sorted from spleen or lymph node cells, taken before transplant. The receptors come from a human donor who was the organ donor for an intestinal transplant.

J is TRBJ2-5 and V is TRBV9; TRBD2 agrees at 7 bases. TRBJ2-7 explains the end of the DNA better; the J call may be wrong. The CDR3 is 15 amino acids. Per germline, CDR1 SGDLS and CDR2 YYNGEE. CDR3 sequence (DNA): TGTGCCAGCAGCGTAGCAGCGGGGTATAGGGACGAGCAGTACTTC. Residues: CASSVAAGYRDEQYF.

J is TRBJ1-2 and V is TRBV2, with D perhaps TRBD1 (6 bases). V gave up 6 bases and J gave up 5 bases, with 22 bases separating them. CDR1 and CDR2 from the germline V gene are SNHLY and FYNNEI. The CDR3 extends over 16 amino acids. CDR3 protein: CASSPDGGARIYGYTF. CDR3 nucleotide sequence: TGTGCCAGCAGCCCCGATGGGGGGGCGAGAATATATGGCTACACCTTC.